This T cell receptor (beta chain) comes out of a study of blood T cell repertoires in COVID-19. This clone was recorded once. CDR3 size: 15 residues. The V segment lost 6 bases and the J segment 1 base; nucleotides outside the gene matches: 4. Germline V lookup: CDR1 MNHEY, CDR2 SMNVEV (reference sequence). Here immunoSEQ multiplex PCR was the method, and the copy in TCRdb shows in-frame clones only, minus some. The repertoire has approximately 140,000 clones, 84% of them found once; the top ten carry less than 9%. Material: peripheral blood. The clonotype originates from a man in his thirties or forties with COVID-19, enrolled during active disease. J is TRBJ2-2 and V is TRBV27, with 8 nucleotides matching TRBD1. The CDR3 protein is CASSRGTGNTGELFF. CDR3 DNA sequence: TGTGCCAGCAGCCGAGGGACAGGGAACACCGGGGAGCTGTTTTTT.